These 22 T cell receptor beta chains share one sample of origin, sequenced in a study of blood T cell repertoires in COVID-19. Here immunoSEQ multiplex PCR was the method, and the copy in TCRdb shows in-frame clones only, minus some. This sample carries over 200,000 clones, around 90% of them seen once, and the ten largest clones take over 3.5%. The material sequenced was PBMCs or T cells enriched from blood (not recorded which). The receptors here all came from a woman aged 25 to 39 who had been exposed to COVID-19.

The rearrangement joins TRBV7-2 to TRBJ1-2; possible D gene TRBD1, 6 bases. The V gene lost 3 bases and the J gene lost 3 bases, with 14 bases spanning the gap. Germline values: CDR1 SGHTA, CDR2 FQGNSA. This CDR3 is built from 15 residues. CDR3 DNA: TGTGCCAGCAGCTTGGTTGCTAACAGGGACTATGGCTACACCTTC. Amino acid sequence: CASSLVANRDYGYTF.

This clone was observed a handful of times. The V gene is TRBV11-3, the J gene TRBJ2-7; 8 bases line up with TRBD1. Germline V gene sequence: CDR1 SGHNT, CDR2 YENEEA. The V segment lost 1 base and the J segment 4 bases; nucleotides outside the gene matches: 6. This CDR3 contains 15 residues. The CDR3 DNA reads as TGTGCCAGCAGCTTAGTTCCGGACAGGGAGTACGAGCAGTACTTC. Protein sequence: CASSLVPDREYEQYF.

The chain joins TRBV14 to TRBJ2-7; D possibly corresponds to TRBD2 (6 bases). The CDR3 loop spans 16 amino acids. V was trimmed by 0 bases and J by 5 bases, leaving 17 bases between them. Germline CDR1 reads SGHDN; CDR2 reads FVKESK. The CDR3, as DNA: TGTGCCAGCAGCCAAGATCTTGCTTATGGGACTCACGAGCAGTACTTC. This codes for CASSQDLAYGTHEQYF.

The V and J genes are TRBV23-1 and TRBJ1-2; tentatively, D is TRBD1 (5 bases). TRBV23-1 is given ORF status, its function remaining uncertain. The CDR3 totals 14 residues. Trimming took 8 bases from V and 0 from J, leaving 13 bases between them. CDR3: CASVTGSANYGYTF. The CDR3 DNA reads as TGCGCCAGCGTTACAGGTAGTGCTAACTATGGCTACACCTTC.

CDR3 residues: CATSALGDSGANVLTF. The CDR3 region has the DNA TGTGCCACCTCCGCCCTAGGGGACTCTGGGGCCAACGTCCTGACTTTC. This chain connects TRBV24-1 to TRBJ2-6, with D tentatively TRBD1 (5 bases). Deletions cut 9 bases from V and 0 bases from J, with 14 bases between. Germline-derived CDR1 and CDR2 are KGHDR and SFDVKD. This CDR3 is 16 amino acids long.

The J gene is TRBJ1-2, the V gene TRBV9; D gene ambiguous. The CDR3 has 15 residues. The germline gives CDR1 SGDLS, CDR2 YYNGEE. The germline V and J ends were trimmed by 0 bases and 7 bases, with 16 bases remaining between them. This CDR3 is CASSVGEGWHGGYTF. CDR3 nucleotides: TGTGCCAGCAGCGTAGGGGAGGGATGGCACGGTGGCTACACCTTC.

The chain links TRBV7-2 to TRBJ2-5, with D perhaps TRBD1 (6 bases). The germline gives CDR1 SGHTA, CDR2 FQGNSA. The CDR3 spans 13 residues. Trimming cost V 6 bases and J 4 bases, with 12 bases left between them. The CDR3, as DNA: TGTGCCAGCAGACAGGGCAGTTCAGAGACCCAGTACTTC. Translating it yields CASRQGSSETQYF.

In its sample, this clone was seen once. This chain uses TRBV2 with TRBJ2-7, with D possibly TRBD2 on 5 matching bases. Trimming left V 6 bases short and J 6 bases short, with 12 bases between. The CDR3 runs to 12 residues. Germline V gene data show CDR1 as SNHLY and CDR2 as FYNNEI. Written as DNA, the CDR3 is TGTGCCAGCAGCTACACTAGTCCCGAGCAGTACTTC. It codes for CASSYTSPEQYF.

V is TRBV5-1 and J is TRBJ2-1, with 8 bases fitting TRBD2. Germline loops: CDR1 SGHRS, CDR2 YFSETQ. CDR3 length equals 13 residues. The V segment lost 4 bases and the J segment 8 bases; nucleotides outside the gene matches: 5. For the CDR3, the DNA is TGCGCCAGCAGCGGGGGACTAGGGGATGAGCAGTTCTTC. Protein product: CASSGGLGDEQFF.

This clone was detected only once. This chain links TRBV7-9 with TRBJ2-7, with D possibly TRBD1 on 5 matching bases. This CDR3 comprises 19 residues. V was shortened by 1 base and J by 0 bases, with 22 bases between the two germline ends. The V gene's germline CDR1 is SEHNR and CDR2 FQNEAQ (reference sequence). CDR3 nucleotides: TGTGCCAGCAGCTTAGGTCCCCTGTTTGGCAGGGCGAGCTCCTACGAGCAGTACTTC. This sequence encodes CASSLGPLFGRASSYEQYF.

This clone has only one observation. V and J are TRBV10-3 and TRBJ2-5, with TRBD2 identical over 7 bases. In germline, CDR1 is ENHRY, CDR2 SYGVKD. J lost 7 bases, V lost 0 bases, and 14 bases had no gene match. The CDR3 sequence is 17 residues long. CDR3 DNA sequence: TGTGCCATCAGTGAGTCTAGCGGGCCGACAGAAAGAGGGACCCAGTACTTC. Translated, it gives CAISESSGPTERGTQYF.

The gene calls are TRBV9 and TRBJ2-4; 9 nucleotides align to TRBD2. The junction had 2 bases not matched to a gene; V was cut back by 5 bases and J by 8 bases. This CDR3 has 12 residues. CDR1 and CDR2 (germline): SGDLS, YYNGEE. The CDR3 DNA is TGTGCCAGCAGTAGCGGGAGTGACATTCAGTACTTC. It codes for CASSSGSDIQYF.

This chain uses TRBV6-5 with TRBJ2-2; D is ambiguous. The V and J ends lost 7 bases and 1 base respectively, with 4 bases between them. This CDR3 spans 12 amino acids. The germline gives CDR1 MNHEY, CDR2 SVGAGI. In DNA, the CDR3 is TGTGCCAGCACAGGGAACACCGGGGAGCTGTTTTTT. Protein: CASTGNTGELFF.

The CDR3 protein is CASSTPDRVGYGYTF. The CDR3 bases are TGTGCCAGTAGCACTCCCGACAGGGTCGGCTATGGCTACACCTTC. The rearrangement joins TRBV19 to TRBJ1-2; 7 bases are a match to TRBD1. V lost 6 bases to trimming and J lost 4 bases; unmatched junction nucleotides: 11. The germline V gene encodes CDR1 LNHDA and CDR2 SQIVND (reference sequence). The CDR3 totals 15 residues.

This sequence joins TRBV7-9 and TRBJ2-3; no clear D gene. CDR1 is SEHNR, CDR2 FQNEAQ, per germline (reference sequence). The CDR3 contains 17 residues. With 1 base removed from V and 0 bases from J, the gap between germline ends came to 14 bases. The CDR3 region is CASSLGVAATSTDTQYF. CDR3 DNA sequence: TGTGCCAGCAGCTTAGGGGTCGCGGCTACTAGCACAGATACGCAGTATTTT. Combining the CDR3 with reference TRBV7-9 and TRBJ2-3 gives the whole variable domain DTGVSQNPRHKITKRGQNVTFRCDPISEHNRLYWYRQTLGQGPEFLTYFQNEAQLEKSRLLSDRFSAERPKGSFSTLEIQRTEQGDSAMYLCASSLGVAATSTDTQYFGPGTRLTVL.

The rearrangement links TRBV4-1 to TRBJ2-7; D remains unclear. Trimming cost V 1 base and J 5 bases, with 3 bases left between them. The CDR3 covers 11 residues. Germline V gives CDR1 MGHRA, CDR2 YSYEKL. CDR3 nucleotides: TGCGCCAGCAGCCAAGCCGACGAGCAGTACTTC. Amino acids: CASSQADEQYF.

The chain uses TRBV6-5 and TRBJ2-5; D possibly corresponds to TRBD1 (5 bases). V was trimmed by 2 bases and J by 1 base, leaving 8 bases between them. Germline V gene sequence: CDR1 MNHEY, CDR2 SVGAGI. This CDR3 comprises 14 residues. DNA of the CDR3: TGTGCCAGCAGTTACGCACAGGTCCAAGAGACCCAGTACTTC. This sequence encodes CASSYAQVQETQYF.

The chain combines TRBV25-1 with TRBJ2-2; possible D gene TRBD2, 6 bases. The CDR3 is made up of 18 amino acids. Between the trimmed V and J ends, which lost 3 bases and 5 bases, there was a span of 22 bases. Germline V gives CDR1 MGHDK, CDR2 SYGVNS. CDR3 sequence reads: CASSEFGGEQGRTGELFF. Written as DNA, the CDR3 is TGTGCCAGCAGTGAGTTTGGAGGGGAGCAGGGTCGAACCGGGGAGCTGTTTTTT.

The chain combines TRBV19 with TRBJ1-1; 8 bases fit TRBD1. The germline V gene has CDR1 LNHDA and CDR2 SQIVND (reference sequence). The V segment lost 5 bases and the J segment 7 bases; nucleotides outside the gene matches: 9. The CDR3 sequence is 14 residues long. CDR3 residues: CASSGTGTIREAFF. The CDR3 DNA reads as TGTGCCAGTAGTGGGACAGGAACTATACGTGAAGCTTTCTTT.

The chain combines TRBV3-1 (or the pseudogene TRBV3-2) with TRBJ2-2; 7 bases match TRBD2. CDR1 is LGHDT and CDR2 is YNNKEL in the germline V gene (reference sequence). With 8 bases clipped from V and 0 bases from J, the junction kept 3 bases outside the gene matches. The CDR3 length is 14 residues. The DNA for the CDR3 is TGTGCCAGCCGAGCGGGATCGAACACCGGGGAGCTGTTTTTT. Translated, it gives CASRAGSNTGELFF.

The chain has TRBV24-1 and TRBJ1-2; D unclear. Trimming pared 5 bases from V and 7 bases from J, leaving 13 bases between. This CDR3 region has 13 residues. CDR1 is KGHDR and CDR2 is SFDVKD in the germline V gene. The CDR3 DNA is TGTGCCACCAGTGGGGCAGCCCTTTCTGGCTACACCTTC. Translating it yields CATSGAALSGYTF.

The chain employs TRBV28 and TRBJ2-1, with 13 bases lining up with TRBD2. V trimming: 5 bases; J trimming: 8 bases; junction bases outside the gene matches: 12. CDR3 length: 17 amino acids. Looked up from germline, CDR1 is MDHEN and CDR2 is SYDVKM. The CDR3 bases are TGTGCCAGCAGTCCATCCTGGACTAGCGGGAGACCGTATGAGCAGTTCTTC. Its translation is CASSPSWTSGRPYEQFF.